Sequencing of this T cell receptor beta chain was carried out in a study of blood T cell repertoires in COVID-19. Only in-frame clones appear in the TCRdb table, and some are missing; sequencing was by immunoSEQ multiplex PCR. Counted here are roughly 200,000 clones, about 82% occurring once; the ten biggest clones make up about 9.7%. V was trimmed by 7 bases and J by 3 bases, leaving 25 bases between them. The CDR3 is 18 residues long. Germline CDR1 is SGHNT and CDR2 is YYREEE (reference sequence). The V call is TRBV5-4, the J call TRBJ2-2; D perhaps matches TRBD1 (5 bases). Source material: PBMCs or T cells enriched from blood (not recorded which). The TCR comes from a woman in her 30s who had recovered from COVID-19. The CDR3 region has the DNA TGTGCCAGCGCCCCCGGTGGTGGGGCGCTCGTAGACACCGGGGAGCTGTTTTTT. It codes for CASAPGGGALVDTGELFF. The full variable domain, rest sourced from reference TRBV5-4 and TRBJ2-2, is ETGVTQSPTHLIKTRGQQVTLRCSSQSGHNTVSWYQQALGQGPQFIFQYYREEENGRGNFPPRFSGLQFPNYSSELNVNALELDDSALYLCASAPGGGALVDTGELFFGEGSRLTVL.